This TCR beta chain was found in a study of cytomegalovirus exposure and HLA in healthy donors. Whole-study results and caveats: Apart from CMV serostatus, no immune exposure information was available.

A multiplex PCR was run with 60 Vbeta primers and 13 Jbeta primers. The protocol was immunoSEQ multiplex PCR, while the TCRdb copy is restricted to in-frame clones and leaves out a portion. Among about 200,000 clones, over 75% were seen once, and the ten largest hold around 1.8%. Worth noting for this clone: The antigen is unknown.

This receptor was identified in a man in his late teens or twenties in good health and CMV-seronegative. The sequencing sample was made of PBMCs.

The CDR3 DNA is TGTGCCAGCAACCGACAAATGAACACTGAAGCTTTCTTT. It translates to CASNRQMNTEAFF. The chain combines TRBV6-5 with TRBJ1-1; D not resolved. Per the germline V gene, CDR1 is MNHEY and CDR2 is SVGAGI. The V end was cut by 7 bases, the J end by 0 bases, with 9 bases between. This CDR3 has 13 residues.